This TCR beta chain was observed in a study of CD8+ T cells in alopecia areata. Study-level background: Tofacitinib was given for 6 to 18 months, then stopped for 6 months.

Study-wide points: Association of baseline CD8+ expansion with response is uncertain owing to one nonresponder. While patients received tofacitinib, many expanded lesional clones remained present in scalp and blood.

Specified treatment: oral pan-JAK inhibitor, 5-10 mg twice daily. It was from alopecia areata patients that lesional scalp punch biopsies and peripheral blood were collected. Reverse transcribed after extraction, RNA yielded cDNA as the sequencing template. Assay: immunoSEQ multiplex PCR; the TCRdb copy retains only in-frame clones and omits some. The sample has roughly 110,000 clones, around 84% seen once. Germline lookup yields CDR1 LNHDA and CDR2 SQIVND (reference sequence). This CDR3 has 15 amino acids. The junction had 3 bases not matched to a gene; V was cut back by 3 bases and J by 6 bases. With regard to this clone: What it binds is unknown.

The sequences come from CD8+ T cells sorted from blood, collected at week 24, from a patient treated with tofacitinib. This chain uses TRBV19 with TRBJ2-1; 12 bases align to TRBD2. This TCR was recovered from a human donor with alopecia areata. This CDR3 is CASSIASGGANEQFF. The CDR3 DNA sequence: TGTGCCAGTAGTATCGCTAGCGGGGGGGCCAATGAGCAGTTCTTC.